The clone carrying this T cell receptor (beta chain) was seen a single time. Its matching antigen is unknown. These data come from a study of cytomegalovirus exposure and HLA in healthy donors. V lost 5 bases and J lost 2, with 0 bases in between. Per the germline V gene, CDR1 is MGHDK and CDR2 is SYGVNS. The CDR3 extends over 11 amino acids. Overall study results and limits: Some TCR beta chains (roughly 160 of them) were listed as cytomegalovirus-associated. The dataset shows that most TCR sequences were rare, while some public TCRs occurred in many donors. Confirmation was obtained in vitro that three CMV-associated chains are specific for CMV antigens.

TCRdb's copy holds only in-frame clones and misses some; the assay was immunoSEQ multiplex PCR. This table has roughly 330,000 clones, about 90% appearing once. The TCR sequence derives from a woman aged 25 to 45 in good health and CMV-seropositive. Input material: PBMCs. J is TRBJ2-2 and V is TRBV25-1; D unresolved. The CDR3 coding sequence is TGTGCCAGCAGTAACACCGGGGAGCTGTTTTTT. It yields the protein CASSNTGELFF.